This T cell receptor (beta chain) emerged from a study of T cell changes during pregnancy in multiple sclerosis. Only in-frame clones appear in the TCRdb table, and some are missing; sequencing was by immunoSEQ multiplex PCR. The repertoire has over 12,000 clones, roughly 85% of them found once; the top ten carry under 20%. Trimming pared 7 bases from V and 0 bases from J, leaving 19 bases between. This CDR3 comprises 16 residues. Germline V gene sequence: CDR1 MDHEN, CDR2 SYDVKM. The sample in question was CD8+ T cells from peripheral blood mononuclear cells, obtained in the first trimester of pregnancy. The gene calls are TRBV28 and TRBJ2-7, with D perhaps TRBD2 (6 bases). This receptor was obtained from a female donor with multiple sclerosis, enrolled in a pregnancy study. CDR3 region: CASTHPGGAPSYEQYF. The CDR3 nucleotides read TGTGCCAGCACCCACCCCGGGGGAGCCCCCTCCTACGAGCAGTACTTC.